These 22 T cell receptor beta chains were sequenced from one sample in a study of cytomegalovirus exposure and HLA in healthy donors. The study ran its PCR with 60 Vbeta and 13 Jbeta primers. The protocol was immunoSEQ multiplex PCR, while the TCRdb copy is restricted to in-frame clones and leaves out a portion. The profile shows some 100,000 clones, around 74% of them singletons. What was sequenced was PBMCs. Receptor source: a male donor in good health and CMV-seropositive.

The chain has TRBV11-2 and TRBJ2-7; D remains ambiguous. The CDR3 is 13 residues long. Germline values: CDR1 SGHAT, CDR2 FQNNGV. Between the trimmed V and J ends, which lost 2 bases and 2 bases, there was a span of 7 bases. DNA of the CDR3: TGTGCCAGCAGCTTAATTGGCACCTACGAGCAGTACTTC. Translation: CASSLIGTYEQYF.

This clone came up a few times. The rearrangement uses TRBV10-3 and TRBJ1-6; D call uncertain. The V end was cut by 4 bases, the J end by 8 bases, with 9 bases between. CDR1 is ENHRY and CDR2 is SYGVKD in the germline V gene. The CDR3 sequence is 13 residues long. The CDR3 nucleotides are TGTGCCATCAGTGTCGATCCGGATTCACCCCTCCACTTT. It encodes CAISVDPDSPLHF.

The chain recombines TRBV29-1 with TRBJ1-2, with D tentatively TRBD1 (5 bases). This CDR3 contains 13 residues. Germline assignment: CDR1 SQVTM and CDR2 ANQGSEA. Trimming took 4 bases from V and 5 from J, leaving 14 bases between them. The DNA of the CDR3 is TGCAGCGTTGGGGGGGACGGATATTATGGCTACACCTTC. Translated: CSVGGDGYYGYTF.

The rearrangement uses TRBV5-4 and TRBJ2-7; TRBD1 matches 9 bases. V lost 5 bases, J lost 7 bases, and 13 bases stayed unmatched. CDR1 and CDR2 (germline): SGHNT, YYREEE (reference sequence). This CDR3 contains 15 residues. The CDR3 DNA is TGTGCCAGCAGTTTACCGGGACAGGGACGGAGGGAGCAGTACTTC. It yields the protein CASSLPGQGRREQYF.

J is TRBJ2-1 and V is TRBV4-3; weak D call: TRBD2 (6 bases). Germline V CDR1 and CDR2: LGHNA, YSLEER. The V end lost 1 base, the J end lost 12 bases, and 16 bases lay between the germline ends. This CDR3 is built from 14 residues. The CDR3 coding sequence is TGCGCCAGCAGCCAAGGGACTACTACAATGAGGCAGTTCTTC. Protein sequence: CASSQGTTTMRQFF.

The rearrangement joins TRBV11-3 to TRBJ2-5; TRBD1 matches 10 bases. V shed 3 bases, J shed 5 bases, and the junction held 9 bases outside the gene matches. CDR3 length: 16 residues. Germline loops: CDR1 SGHNT, CDR2 YENEEA. The CDR3 loop reads CASSLAGTGVWETQYF. CDR3 bases: TGTGCCAGCAGCTTGGCCGGGACAGGGGTTTGGGAGACCCAGTACTTC.

The chain carries TRBV6-5 and TRBJ1-6; D not certain. The germline V and J ends were trimmed by 4 bases and 4 bases, with 14 bases remaining between them. The CDR3 is 16 residues long. The germline V gene encodes CDR1 MNHEY and CDR2 SVGAGI. In DNA form, the CDR3 reads TGTGCCAGCAGTTCAGTCCCCGAACCTTATAATTCACCCCTCCACTTT. This sequence encodes CASSSVPEPYNSPLHF.

V is TRBV10-3 and J is TRBJ1-5; 7 positions match TRBD1. The V and J ends lost 4 bases and 4 bases, in that order; junction bases with no gene match: 7. The CDR3 is 15 amino acids. The germline V gene encodes CDR1 ENHRY and CDR2 SYGVKD. The CDR3 loop is CAISGEPQGNQPQHF. In nucleotides, the CDR3 is TGTGCCATCAGTGGGGAGCCACAGGGGAATCAGCCCCAGCATTTT.

The V call is TRBV29-1, the J call TRBJ2-3; TRBD1 might be the D (5 bases). V lost 2 bases and J 0 bases, leaving 12 bases between the germline ends. Germline CDR1 SQVTM, CDR2 ANQGSEA. The CDR3 covers 15 residues. The CDR3 nucleotides read TGCAGCGTTGAAAGGGGTGCCGGGAGCACAGATACGCAGTATTTT. Amino acids: CSVERGAGSTDTQYF.

This clone was recorded only once. The chain is built from TRBV2 and TRBJ1-2; TRBD1 matches 9 bases. Germline V gene lookup returns CDR1 SNHLY and CDR2 FYNNEI. After removal of 2 bases from V and 8 bases from J, the junction contained 6 bases not matched to a gene. The CDR3 has 14 amino acids. CDR3 nucleotides: TGTGCCAGCAGTGAACGGGGACAGGGTTGGGGCTACACCTTC. This encodes CASSERGQGWGYTF.

This chain joins TRBV29-1 and TRBJ1-3; D ambiguous. The V end was cut by 7 bases, the J end by 9 bases, with 13 bases between. This CDR3 spans 11 amino acids. The germline CDR1 and CDR2 sequences are SQVTM and ANQGSEA. The CDR3 region is CSGLRGSTIYF. CDR3 coding DNA: TGCAGCGGCCTCCGAGGATCCACCATATATTTT.

This clone was observed once. This chain uses TRBV7-2 with TRBJ1-4; 7 bases match TRBD1. Germline values: CDR1 SGHTA, CDR2 FQGNSA. This CDR3 is 15 amino acids long. Germline trimming cut 5 bases from V and 3 bases from J; bases unmatched to any gene: 6. CDR3 loop: CASSNAGTANEKLFF. CDR3 DNA: TGTGCCAGCAGCAACGCCGGGACAGCTAATGAAAAACTGTTTTTT.

The V call is TRBV7-2, the J call TRBJ2-2, with TRBD2 matching over 9 bases. V trimming: 2 bases; J trimming: 6 bases; junction bases outside the gene matches: 7. Per germline, CDR1 SGHTA and CDR2 FQGNSA. The CDR3 sequence is 16 residues long. The CDR3 nucleotides are TGTGCCAGCAGCTTATGGTTAGCGGGGGCGCCCGGGGAGCTGTTTTTT. This translates into CASSLWLAGAPGELFF. Full variable domain (remainder filled in from reference TRBV7-2 and TRBJ2-2): GAGVSQSPSNKVTEKGKDVELRCDPISGHTALYWYRQSLGQGLEFLIYFQGNSAPDKSGLPSDRFSAERTGGSVSTLTIQRTQQEDSAVYLCASSLWLAGAPGELFFGEGSRLTVL.

This rearrangement joins TRBV10-1 to TRBJ1-1, with no clear D. The CDR3 is made up of 13 amino acids. Germline V lookup: CDR1 WNHNN, CDR2 SYGVQD (reference sequence). V dropped 6 bases and J dropped 0 bases, with 8 bases sitting between them. Written as DNA, the CDR3 is TGCGCCAGCAGACAGTTCCTGAACACTGAAGCTTTCTTT. Translated: CASRQFLNTEAFF.

The chain carries TRBV4-3 and TRBJ2-1; TRBD1 aligns across 8 bases. V lost 6 bases to trimming and J lost 3 bases; unmatched junction nucleotides: 10. The CDR3 runs to 16 residues. Germline loops: CDR1 LGHNA, CDR2 YSLEER. The CDR3 bases are TGCGCCAGCAGTCGCTCGGGACAGGACTACTACAATGAGCAGTTCTTC. Protein sequence: CASSRSGQDYYNEQFF.

This clone has a handful of counts. The genes are TRBV30 and TRBJ1-1; D is unclear. The V end was cut by 0 bases, the J end by 4 bases, with 12 bases between. Germline loops: CDR1 GTSNPN, CDR2 SVGIG (reference sequence). This CDR3 has 14 residues. The CDR3 protein is CAWSVRGVGTEAFF. The CDR3 nucleotides read TGTGCCTGGAGTGTACGCGGGGTTGGCACTGAAGCTTTCTTT.

The gene calls are TRBV5-1 and TRBJ2-5; 7 bases are a match to TRBD2. The germline gives CDR1 SGHRS, CDR2 YFSETQ. The ends lost 4 bases at V and 5 bases at J; junction bases unmatched: 8. The CDR3 consists of 14 residues. The CDR3 coding sequence is TGCGCCAGCAGCGTCACGGGGGGAGTTGAGACCCAGTACTTC. This sequence encodes CASSVTGGVETQYF.

The V gene is TRBV10-3, the J gene TRBJ1-6; D is unresolved. The length of the CDR3 is 15 residues. Between the trimmed V and J ends, which lost 7 bases and 9 bases, there was a span of 19 bases. The germline V gene encodes CDR1 ENHRY and CDR2 SYGVKD. The CDR3 is CAIKGTLSYSSPLHF. The CDR3 DNA reads as TGTGCCATCAAAGGTACCCTTAGCTATTCTTCACCCCTCCACTTT.

The chain uses TRBV5-1 and TRBJ2-7, with 9 bases identical to TRBD1. The CDR3 runs to 16 residues. V gave up 4 bases and J gave up 3 bases; unmatched junction bases: 11. Germline lookup yields CDR1 SGHRS and CDR2 YFSETQ. CDR3 in amino acids: CASSTLPQGAVYEQYF. The CDR3 DNA sequence: TGCGCCAGCAGCACCCTTCCACAGGGGGCCGTCTACGAGCAGTACTTC.

The rearrangement joins TRBV6-1 to TRBJ1-3; a weak D match, TRBD1 (6 bases). CDR3 length: 13 amino acids. Trimming stripped 4 bases from V and 4 bases from J, with 8 bases between. Germline CDR1 MNHNS, CDR2 SASEGT. The CDR3 DNA reads as TGTGCCAGCAGTGCCCAGGGGGGAAACACCATATATTTT. Residues: CASSAQGGNTIYF.

The rearrangement uses TRBV13 and TRBJ2-1, with 7 nucleotides matching TRBD2. The V gene's germline CDR1 is PRHDT and CDR2 FYEKMQ (reference sequence). V shed 1 base, J shed 9 bases, and the junction held 3 bases outside the gene matches. The CDR3 has 13 amino acids. In nucleotides, the CDR3 is TGTGCCAGCAGCTTAGTGGCTAGCGGTGAGCAGTTCTTC. It codes for CASSLVASGEQFF. The entire variable domain, with the rest obtained from reference TRBV13 and TRBJ2-1, is as follows: AAGVIQSPRHLIKEKRETATLKCYPIPRHDTVYWYQQGPGQDPQFLISFYEKMQSDKGSIPDRFSAQQFSDYHSELNMSSLELGDSALYFCASSLVASGEQFFGPGTRLTVL.

The chain carries TRBV9 and TRBJ2-7, with 10 bases that match TRBD1. Trimming took 4 bases from V and 3 from J; bases not matched to a gene: 7. Germline V lookup: CDR1 SGDLS, CDR2 YYNGEE. The CDR3 runs to 15 residues. CDR3 sequence: CASSPGQGYFYEQYF. The CDR3 bases are TGTGCCAGCAGCCCGGGACAGGGGTACTTCTACGAGCAGTACTTC.